The clone carrying this TCR beta chain was counted a few times. This sample stems from a study of T cells in Graves' hyperthyroidism and ophthalmopathy. The investigators amplified TCR beta CDR3 regions from RNA transcripts. Initially, a first-round RT-PCR of the TCR CDR3 employed the HTBI primer set. TCRdb itself ran the multiplex PCR reads through MiXCR, one entry per CDR3 protein. This repertoire shows approximately 700,000 distinct CDR3 sequences, 45% found once; its top ten account for less than 9.5%. CDR1 LNHDA and CDR2 SQIVND come from the germline V gene (reference sequence). The CDR3 has 13 residues. V shed 4 bases and J shed 6 bases, with 12 bases lying between them.

The sequence was collected from an adult man with Graves' disease, either hyperthyroidism or ophthalmopathy (not recorded which). V and J are TRBV19 and TRBJ1-2, with D tentatively TRBD1 (5 bases). The sequencing sample was made of peripheral blood or thyroid tissue (not recorded which). CDR3 loop: CASSTETDDGYTF. The CDR3 DNA reads as TGTGCCAGTAGTACAGAGACAGACGATGGCTACACCTTC. The full variable domain, in which reference TRBV19 and TRBJ1-2 provide the parts outside the CDR3, is DGGITQSPKYLFRKEGQNVTLSCEQNLNHDAMYWYRQDPGQGLRLIYYSQIVNDFQKGDIAEGYSVSREKKESFPLTVTSAQKNPTAFYLCASSTETDDGYTFGSGTRLTVV.